This TCR beta chain originates from a study of cytomegalovirus exposure and HLA in healthy donors. The PCR made use of 60 Vbeta and 13 Jbeta primers. The assay was immunoSEQ multiplex PCR, and TCRdb's table has in-frame clones only and misses some. The sample includes about 110,000 clones, 70% to 80% of them seen just once. A word on this clone: Antigen: not known.

Broader study findings: Within an earlier analysis, most TCR beta V segments proved productive either about 87% or about 30% of the time.

The source is a man aged 50 or older in good health and CMV-seropositive. Sequenced: PBMCs.

The DNA of the CDR3 is TGTGCCAGCAGCTTTCGACCGGGGGGAGGGCCTAATCAGCCCCAGCATTTT. This translates into CASSFRPGGGPNQPQHF. This sequence joins TRBV7-8 and TRBJ1-5, with a tentative D call TRBD1 (5 bases). V lost 3 bases, J lost 4 bases, and 19 bases lay in between. The CDR3 length is 17 residues. Germline assignment: CDR1 SGHVS and CDR2 FQNEAQ.